Listed below are T cell receptor beta chains from one sample, sequenced in a study of blood T cells in healthy people across ages. TCRdb used MiXCR to reprocess the 5' RACE reads, holding one entry per CDR3 protein. Of 780,000 or so distinct CDR3 sequences in the sample, roughly three fifths were seen once. The specimen sequenced was blood. These receptors were obtained from a man aged 35 to 55 in good health. Both conserved end residues are part of each CDR3. The D gene is left open where the match is weak. Rows give clone size only sometimes, using once, few, many, or a class for an expanded clone.

DNA	CDR3	J	size	D	V
TGTGCCAGCAGCCCCTCGAAGCCTGAGAAGCCACCCCTCCACTTT	CASSPSKPEKPPLHF	TRBJ1-6	.	.	TRBV4-2
TGCAGTGCTAGAGGGGACGACGAGGGCACTGAAGCTTTCTTT	CSARGDDEGTEAFF	TRBJ1-1	.	.	TRBV20-1
TGTGCCAGCAGCCCGGGACGGACTATTACAGATACGCAGTATTTT	CASSPGRTITDTQYF	TRBJ2-3	.	.	TRBV6-4
TGTGCCAGCAGCTTAGGTGCGCTGGGGCCTCCCTACAATGAGCAGTTCTTC	CASSLGALGPPYNEQFF	TRBJ2-1	.	.	TRBV7-9
TGTGCCAGCAGTCCGTATGCAGGGTCTCCCTCTGGTGGCTACATCTTC	CASSPYAGSPSGGYIF	TRBJ1-2	.	.	TRBV27
TGTGCCAGCAGTGATCCTGGGACTAGCCGATTCTACGAGCAGTACTTC	CASSDPGTSRFYEQYF	TRBJ2-7	.	TRBD2	TRBV2
TGCGCCAGCAGTTTACAGGGTTCTACTTCGGCTGAAGCTTTCTTT	CASSLQGSTSAEAFF	TRBJ1-1	.	.	TRBV5-1
TGCAGCGTTGAAAAGGGCGGGGGCTCCTACGAGCAGTACTTC	CSVEKGGGSYEQYF	TRBJ2-7	.	TRBD2	TRBV29-1
TGTGCCAGCAGACGGACTAGCGGGATCTACGAGCAGTACTTC	CASRRTSGIYEQYF	TRBJ2-7	.	TRBD2	TRBV28
TGTGCCAGCAGTGAAGGCAGGGGTATTTGGGGTCAGCCCCAGCATTTT	CASSEGRGIWGQPQHF	TRBJ1-5	once	.	TRBV6-1
TGTGCCAGCAGCTCGACCCCGAAGGAGACCCAGTACTTC	CASSSTPKETQYF	TRBJ2-5	.	.	TRBV5-4
TGTGCCAGCAGTTTAGCGCTTGGCGGGAGGGTCACAGATACGCAGTATTTT	CASSLALGGRVTDTQYF	TRBJ2-3	.	TRBD2	TRBV12-3/TRBV12-4
TGTGCTAGTGGTTCCGACTCATTCGAGCAGTACTTC	CASGSDSFEQYF	TRBJ2-7	.	.	TRBV12-5
TGTGCCAGCCAGCGACCGGAAGAGGATACGCAGTATTTT	CASQRPEEDTQYF	TRBJ2-3	.	.	TRBV7-2
TGTGCCAGCAGCCGACGGGAGGGGCGGTCCAGCACAGATACGCAGTATTTT	CASSRREGRSSTDTQYF	TRBJ2-3	.	TRBD2	TRBV7-3
TGTGCCAGCAGCTTATGGGACGGGACCTACGAGCAGTACTTC	CASSLWDGTYEQYF	TRBJ2-7	few	.	TRBV13
TGTGCCAGCAGTTACGGGGGCCTAGGGAACACTGAAGCTTTCTTT	CASSYGGLGNTEAFF	TRBJ1-1	.	.	TRBV6-5
TGTGCCAGCAGCCCCCGACAGGGTTGGGGGGACAATGAGCAGTTCTTC	CASSPRQGWGDNEQFF	TRBJ2-1	.	.	TRBV7-9
TGCAGCGTTGAAGGGGGTCCGGGACGGACTAATGAAAAACTGTTTTTT	CSVEGGPGRTNEKLFF	TRBJ1-4	.	.	TRBV29-1
TGTGCCAGCAGCGATGGGACTACCGCAACTCGGGACGAGCAGTACTTC	CASSDGTTATRDEQYF	TRBJ2-7	.	TRBD2	TRBV9
TGTGCCAGCAGCGTTGGACACGCCGGTGAAAAACTGTTTTTT	CASSVGHAGEKLFF	TRBJ1-4	.	.	TRBV12-3/TRBV12-4
TGTGCCAGCAGTTACCGGGCAGGGAGCTATTCGGATGGCTACACCTTC	CASSYRAGSYSDGYTF	TRBJ1-2	.	.	TRBV6-5
TGCAGTGCTAGAATGGGGGGTTCTGGGGCCAACGTCCTGACTTTC	CSARMGGSGANVLTF	TRBJ2-6	.	.	TRBV20-1
TGTGCCAGCAGTCCCCTCGATCTCACAATATTGGGTACGCAGTATTTT	CASSPLDLTILGTQYF	TRBJ2-3	.	.	TRBV27
TGCAGTGCTAGAGGGGCGGGGCTCCCTAGCTATGGCTACACCTTC	CSARGAGLPSYGYTF	TRBJ1-2	few	.	TRBV20-1
TGCAGCGTTGATACCGTAGCCAACACTGAAGCTTTCTTT	CSVDTVANTEAFF	TRBJ1-1	.	.	TRBV29-1
TGCAGCGTTGATAACCAGTACTTC	CSVDNQYF	TRBJ2-5	.	.	TRBV29-1
TGTGCCAGCACTCTGGGAGGGAACTATGGCTACACCTTC	CASTLGGNYGYTF	TRBJ1-2	.	.	TRBV7-3
TGTGCCAGCAGCGTCGATCGCAATAGCAATCAGCCCCAGCATTTT	CASSVDRNSNQPQHF	TRBJ1-5	.	.	TRBV6-5
TGCGCCAGCAGTGAAGCAGGGCCAAACTACACCTTC	CASSEAGPNYTF	TRBJ1-2	.	.	TRBV10-2
TGTGCCAGCCTCCGGGACAGGGTGTTTACTGAAGCTTTCTTT	CASLRDRVFTEAFF	TRBJ1-1	.	TRBD1	TRBV13
TGTGCCAGCAGTTTTGGGACTGCCACTCCCTATGGCTACACCTTC	CASSFGTATPYGYTF	TRBJ1-2	once	.	TRBV12-3/TRBV12-4
TGTGCCAGCAGGGTCCGGTTTGGGGCCAACGTCCTGACTTTC	CASRVRFGANVLTF	TRBJ2-6	.	.	TRBV25-1
TGTGCCGGGGGAGCGGGGCTCACAGATACGCAGTATTTT	CAGGAGLTDTQYF	TRBJ2-3	.	TRBD2	TRBV28
TGTGCCAGCAGCATCCCGCCGGGACAGATCTACGAGCAGTACTTC	CASSIPPGQIYEQYF	TRBJ2-7	.	TRBD1	TRBV7-4
TGCAGCGTTTATATTGCAGGGGAGACCCAGTACTTC	CSVYIAGETQYF	TRBJ2-5	few	.	TRBV29-1
TGCGCCAGCAGCCAAGATGAGGACCTCTACGAGCAGTACTTC	CASSQDEDLYEQYF	TRBJ2-7	.	.	TRBV4-1
TGTGCCAGCAGCTCACTAGCGGGAGTGTACAATGAGCAGTTCTTC	CASSSLAGVYNEQFF	TRBJ2-1	.	TRBD2	TRBV9
TGTGCCAGCAGCCCTAAAACTAGCGGGGGTTACAATGAGCAGTTCTTC	CASSPKTSGGYNEQFF	TRBJ2-1	.	TRBD2	TRBV2
TGTGCCATCAGTGGGACTAGCGCGACACGGGAGCAGTTCTTC	CAISGTSATREQFF	TRBJ2-1	.	TRBD2	TRBV10-3